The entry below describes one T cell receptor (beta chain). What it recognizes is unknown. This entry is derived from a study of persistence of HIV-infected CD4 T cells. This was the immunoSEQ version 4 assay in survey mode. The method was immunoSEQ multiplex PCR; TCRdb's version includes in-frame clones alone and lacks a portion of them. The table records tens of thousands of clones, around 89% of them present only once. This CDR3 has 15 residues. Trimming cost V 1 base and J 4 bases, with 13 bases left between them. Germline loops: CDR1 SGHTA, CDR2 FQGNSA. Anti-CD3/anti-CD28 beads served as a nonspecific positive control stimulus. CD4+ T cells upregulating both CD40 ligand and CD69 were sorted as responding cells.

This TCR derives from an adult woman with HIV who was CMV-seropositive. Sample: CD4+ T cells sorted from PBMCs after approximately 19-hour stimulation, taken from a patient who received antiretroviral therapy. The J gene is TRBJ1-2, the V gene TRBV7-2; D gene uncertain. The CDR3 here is CASSLGVGLSYGYTF. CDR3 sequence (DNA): TGTGCCAGCAGCTTAGGGGTTGGGTTGAGCTATGGCTACACCTTC.